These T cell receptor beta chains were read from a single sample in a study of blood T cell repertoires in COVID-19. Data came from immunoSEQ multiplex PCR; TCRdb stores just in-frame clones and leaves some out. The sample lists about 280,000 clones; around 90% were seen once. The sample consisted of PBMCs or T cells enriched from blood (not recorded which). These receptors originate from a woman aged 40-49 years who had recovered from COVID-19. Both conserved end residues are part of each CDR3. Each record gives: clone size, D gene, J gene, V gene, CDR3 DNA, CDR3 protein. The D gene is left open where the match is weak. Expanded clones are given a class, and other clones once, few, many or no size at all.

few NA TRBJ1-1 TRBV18 TGTGCCAGCTCTGCGACCGGGACACAGAACACTGAAGCTTTCTTT CASSATGTQNTEAFF
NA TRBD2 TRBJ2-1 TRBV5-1 TGCGCCAGCAGCAGGGGTCCCCGGGAGGGCCGGAATGAGCAGTTCTTC CASSRGPREGRNEQFF
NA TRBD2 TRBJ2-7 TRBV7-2 TGTGCCAGCAGCTCGGGACTAGCGGCGGGAGAGCAGTACTTC CASSSGLAAGEQYF
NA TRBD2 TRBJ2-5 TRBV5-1 TGCGCCAGCAGCCCGACTAGCGGGTTACAAGAGACCCAGTACTTC CASSPTSGLQETQYF
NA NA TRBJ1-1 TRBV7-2 TGTGCCAGCAGCTTGCACGGGGGCACTGAAGCTTTCTTT CASSLHGGTEAFF
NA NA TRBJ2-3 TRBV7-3 TGTGCCAGCAGCTTAATGGCGGGACGCACAGATACGCAGTATTTT CASSLMAGRTDTQYF
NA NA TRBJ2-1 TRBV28 TGTGCCAGCAGGGACATGGGCAAGCCGCGGGGCCCGGGTGAGCAGTTCTTC CASRDMGKPRGPGEQFF
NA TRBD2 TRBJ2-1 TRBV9 TGTGCCAGCAGCGACCGGGGACTAGGCGGCGATGAGCAGTTCTTC CASSDRGLGGDEQFF
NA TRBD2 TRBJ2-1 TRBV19 TGTGCCAGTAGTACAAGGACTAGCGGGAGTGATGAGCAGTTCTTC CASSTRTSGSDEQFF
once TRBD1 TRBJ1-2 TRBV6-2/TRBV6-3 TGTGCCAGCAGTACCCCCCCGGGGGGACAGGGAACCAACTATGGCTACACCTTC CASSTPPGGQGTNYGYTF
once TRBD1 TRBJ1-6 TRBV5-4 TGTGCCAGCAGCCGGAGGGGGCCCAATTCACCCCTCCACTTT CASSRRGPNSPLHF
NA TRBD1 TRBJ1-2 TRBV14 TGTGCCAGCAGCCAACGCGGACAGGGCAGGGGTTCAAGCTATGGCTACACCTTC CASSQRGQGRGSSYGYTF
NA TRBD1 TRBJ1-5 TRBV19 TGTGCCAGTAGTACCCGCCTAGGACAGGGGGCTTATAGCAATCAGCCCCAGCATTTT CASSTRLGQGAYSNQPQHF
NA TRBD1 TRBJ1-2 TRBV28 TGTGCCAGCAGTTGGGACAGTAGATATGGCTACACCTTC CASSWDSRYGYTF
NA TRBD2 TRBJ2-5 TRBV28 TGTGCCAGCAGTTTAATCGGGAGCGGGATACAAGAGACCCAGTACTTC CASSLIGSGIQETQYF
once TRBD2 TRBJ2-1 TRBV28 TGTGCCAGCAGTTTAGCCCACAGCGGGAGCAATGAGCAGTTCTTC CASSLAHSGSNEQFF
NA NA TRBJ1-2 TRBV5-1 TGCGCCAGCAGCCCCCAAGGGGGACGGTATGGCTACACCTTC CASSPQGGRYGYTF
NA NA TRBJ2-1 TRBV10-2 TGCGCCAGCAGTGAGTGGGAGAGACACGAGCAGTTCTTC CASSEWERHEQFF
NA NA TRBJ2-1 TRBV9 TGTGCCAGCAGCGTAGAACAGTACAATGAGCAGTTCTTC CASSVEQYNEQFF
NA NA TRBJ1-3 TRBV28 TGTGCCAGCAGCCCCTATACAGGTCCCTCTGGAAACACCATATATTTT CASSPYTGPSGNTIYF
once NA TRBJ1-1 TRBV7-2 TGTGCCAGCAGCCCCCAGTTTGGGGGGTGGGCCTATGAAGCTTTCTTT CASSPQFGGWAYEAFF
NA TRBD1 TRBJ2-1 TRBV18 TGTGCCAGCTCACTTATCACCGGGACAGGGAGGAATGAGCAGTTCTTC CASSLITGTGRNEQFF
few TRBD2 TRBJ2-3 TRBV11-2 TGTGCCAGCAGCCAACGTAGGTTAGCGGGAGCGAGAGATACGCAGTATTTT CASSQRRLAGARDTQYF
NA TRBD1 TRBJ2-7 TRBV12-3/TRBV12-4 TGTGCCAGCAGTTTAAGGACAGGGAAGGGGTACTTC CASSLRTGKGYF
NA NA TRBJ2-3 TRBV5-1 TGCGCCAGCAGCTTGGTGGCAGGGGATCCAGATACGCAGTATTTT CASSLVAGDPDTQYF
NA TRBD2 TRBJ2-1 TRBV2 TGTGCCAGCAGTAGACTAGCGGGAGGGGATGAGCAGTTCTTC CASSRLAGGDEQFF
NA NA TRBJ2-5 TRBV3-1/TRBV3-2 TGTGCCAGCAGCCAAGAGGGGGGGCCGGAGACCCAGTACTTC CASSQEGGPETQYF
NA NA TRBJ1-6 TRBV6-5 TGTGCCAGCAGTTTACAGGGAATAAATTCACCCCTCCACTTT CASSLQGINSPLHF
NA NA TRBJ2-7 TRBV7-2 TGTGCCAGCAGCTCCCGACAGGAACCATCCTACGAGCAGTACTTC CASSSRQEPSYEQYF
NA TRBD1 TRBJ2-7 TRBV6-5 TGTGCCAGCAGCAACAGGGGGCCTTACGAGCAGTACTTC CASSNRGPYEQYF
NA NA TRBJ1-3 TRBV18 TGTGCCAGCTCACCCACTACGGGGTCTGGAAACACCATATATTTT CASSPTTGSGNTIYF
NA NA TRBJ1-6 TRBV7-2 TGTGCCAGCAGCTTACGGGGGGGAGCCTATAATTCACCCCTCCACTTT CASSLRGGAYNSPLHF
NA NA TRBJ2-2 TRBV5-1 TGCGCCAGCAGCTTGAACAGAGCCAGCACCGGGGAGCTGTTTTTT CASSLNRASTGELFF
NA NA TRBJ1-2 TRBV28 TGTGCCAGCAGTTCCGCGGGGGTCGACAACTATGGCTACACCTTC CASSSAGVDNYGYTF
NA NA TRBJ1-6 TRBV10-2 TGCGCCAGCACGCCGGGACACAGTTCACCCCTCCACTTT CASTPGHSSPLHF
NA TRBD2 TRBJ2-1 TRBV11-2 TGTGCCAGCAGCCCTAGCGGGATCAATGAGCAGTTCTTC CASSPSGINEQFF
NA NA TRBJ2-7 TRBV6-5 TGTGCCAGCAGTTACCAACCCGCAGGGCACGAGCAGTACTTC CASSYQPAGHEQYF
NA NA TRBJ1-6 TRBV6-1 TGTGCCAGCAGTGAGGCCAGTTCCTATAATTCACCCCTCCACTTT CASSEASSYNSPLHF
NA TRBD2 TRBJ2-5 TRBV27 TGTGCCAGCAGTTTATGTCGCCCGGGACTAGCGGGAAAAGAGACCCAGTACTTC CASSLCRPGLAGKETQYF
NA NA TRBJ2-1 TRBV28 TGTGCCAGCAGCCTCTCGCGGAGATACTACAATGAGCAGTTCTTC CASSLSRRYYNEQFF
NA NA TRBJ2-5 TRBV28 TGTGCCAGCACCGGGACATTGGGGACCCAGTACTTC CASTGTLGTQYF
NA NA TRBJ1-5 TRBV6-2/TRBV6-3 TGTGCCAGCAGTTATCTCCGAGGTGGGCAGCCCCAGCATTTT CASSYLRGGQPQHF